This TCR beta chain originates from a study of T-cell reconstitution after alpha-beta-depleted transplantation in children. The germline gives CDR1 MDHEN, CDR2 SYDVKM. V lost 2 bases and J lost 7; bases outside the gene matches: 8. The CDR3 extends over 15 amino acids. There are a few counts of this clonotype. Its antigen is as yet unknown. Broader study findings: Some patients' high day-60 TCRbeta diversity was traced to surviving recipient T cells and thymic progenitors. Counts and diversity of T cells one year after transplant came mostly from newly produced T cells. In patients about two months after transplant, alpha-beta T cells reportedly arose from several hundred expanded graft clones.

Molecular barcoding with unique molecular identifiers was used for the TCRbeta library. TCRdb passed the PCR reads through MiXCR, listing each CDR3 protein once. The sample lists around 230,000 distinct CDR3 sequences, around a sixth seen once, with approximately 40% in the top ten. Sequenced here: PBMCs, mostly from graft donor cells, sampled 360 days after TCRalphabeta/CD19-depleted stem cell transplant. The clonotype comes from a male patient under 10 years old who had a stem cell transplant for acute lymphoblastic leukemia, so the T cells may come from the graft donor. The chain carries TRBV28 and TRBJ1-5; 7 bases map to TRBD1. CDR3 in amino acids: CASSLAGGARQPQHF. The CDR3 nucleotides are TGTGCCAGCAGTTTAGCAGGGGGGGCGAGGCAGCCCCAGCATTTT.